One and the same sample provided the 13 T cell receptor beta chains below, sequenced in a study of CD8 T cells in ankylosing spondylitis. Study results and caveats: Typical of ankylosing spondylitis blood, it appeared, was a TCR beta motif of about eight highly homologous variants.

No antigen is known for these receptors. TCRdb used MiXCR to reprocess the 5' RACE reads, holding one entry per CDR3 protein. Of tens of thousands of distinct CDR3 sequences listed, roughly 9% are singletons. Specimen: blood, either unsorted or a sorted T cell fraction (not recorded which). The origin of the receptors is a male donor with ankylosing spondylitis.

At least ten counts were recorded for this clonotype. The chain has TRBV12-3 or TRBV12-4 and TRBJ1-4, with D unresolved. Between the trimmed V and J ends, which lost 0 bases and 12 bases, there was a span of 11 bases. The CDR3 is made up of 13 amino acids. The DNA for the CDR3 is TGTGCCAGCAGTTTAGCGCTATTTTCCGAACTGTTTTTT. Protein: CASSLALFSELFF.

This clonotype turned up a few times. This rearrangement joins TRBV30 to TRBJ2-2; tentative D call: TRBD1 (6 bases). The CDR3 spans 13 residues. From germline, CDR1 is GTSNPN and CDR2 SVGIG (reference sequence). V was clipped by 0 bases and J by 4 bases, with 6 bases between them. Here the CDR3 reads CAWSVQGTGELFF. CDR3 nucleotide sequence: TGTGCCTGGAGTGTACAGGGCACCGGGGAGCTGTTTTTT.

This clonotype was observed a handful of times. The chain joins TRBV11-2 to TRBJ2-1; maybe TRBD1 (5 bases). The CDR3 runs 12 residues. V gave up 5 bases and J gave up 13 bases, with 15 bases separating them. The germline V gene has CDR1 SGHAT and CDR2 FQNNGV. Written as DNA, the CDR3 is TGTGCCAGCAGCAAGGGGATGTGGAGTCAGTTCTTC. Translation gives CASSKGMWSQFF. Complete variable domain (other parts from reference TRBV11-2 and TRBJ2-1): EAGVAQSPRYKIIEKRQSVAFWCNPISGHATLYWYQQILGQGPKLLIQFQNNGVVDDSQLPKDRFSAERLKGVDSTLKIQPAKLEDSAVYLCASSKGMWSQFFGPGTRLTVL.

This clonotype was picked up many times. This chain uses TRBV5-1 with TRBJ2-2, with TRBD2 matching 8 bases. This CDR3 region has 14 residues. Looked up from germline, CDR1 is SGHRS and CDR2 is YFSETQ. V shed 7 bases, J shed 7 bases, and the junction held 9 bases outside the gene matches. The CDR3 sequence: CASSREGDGGELFF. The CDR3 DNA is TGCGCCAGCTCCCGGGAGGGAGATGGCGGGGAGCTGTTTTTT.

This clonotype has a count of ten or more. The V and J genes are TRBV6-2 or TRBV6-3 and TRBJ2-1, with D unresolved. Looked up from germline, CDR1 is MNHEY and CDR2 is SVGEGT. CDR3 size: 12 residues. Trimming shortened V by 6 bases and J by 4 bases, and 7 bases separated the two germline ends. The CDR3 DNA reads TGTGCCAGCAGCCCCCTTTACAATGAGCAGTTCTTC. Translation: CASSPLYNEQFF.

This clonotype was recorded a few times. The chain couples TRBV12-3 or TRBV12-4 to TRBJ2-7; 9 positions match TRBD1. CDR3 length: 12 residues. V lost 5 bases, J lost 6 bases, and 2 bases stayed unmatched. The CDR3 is CASSHRGPEQYF. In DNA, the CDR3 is TGTGCCAGCAGTCACAGGGGGCCCGAGCAGTACTTC.

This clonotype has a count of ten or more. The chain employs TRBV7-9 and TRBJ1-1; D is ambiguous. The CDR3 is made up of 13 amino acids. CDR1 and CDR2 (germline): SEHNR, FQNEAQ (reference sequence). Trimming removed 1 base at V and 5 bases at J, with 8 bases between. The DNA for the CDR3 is TGTGCCAGCAGCTTAGGTTCGGGGACTGAAGCTTTCTTT. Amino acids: CASSLGSGTEAFF.

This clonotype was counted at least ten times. The CDR3: CASSRLAETYNEQFF. The CDR3 DNA sequence: TGTGCCAGCAGTCGACTAGCGGAGACCTACAATGAGCAGTTCTTC. V is TRBV12-3 or TRBV12-4 and J is TRBJ2-1, with TRBD2 identical over 9 bases. The CDR3 covers 15 residues. V shed 5 bases and J 2 bases; nucleotides not matched to a gene: 4.

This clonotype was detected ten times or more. The CDR3 sequence: CSASPGRGGTGELFF. CDR3 DNA sequence: TGCAGTGCTAGCCCCGGCAGGGGGGGCACCGGGGAGCTGTTTTTT. The gene calls are TRBV20-1 and TRBJ2-2; D may match TRBD1 or TRBD2 (7 bases each). Between the trimmed V and J ends, which lost 3 bases and 4 bases, there was a span of 15 bases. Germline assignment: CDR1 DFQATT and CDR2 SNEGSKA (reference sequence). The CDR3 runs to 15 residues.

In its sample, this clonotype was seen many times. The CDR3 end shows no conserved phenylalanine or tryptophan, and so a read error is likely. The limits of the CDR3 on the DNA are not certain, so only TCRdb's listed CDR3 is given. CDR3 loop: CASSEGGRTFL. The genes are TRBV25-1 and TRBJ2-1; the D call of TRBD1 is as the table states it, not checked on the DNA. The CDR3 spans 11 residues, counting both ends. Germline V CDR1 and CDR2: MGHDK, SYGVNS.

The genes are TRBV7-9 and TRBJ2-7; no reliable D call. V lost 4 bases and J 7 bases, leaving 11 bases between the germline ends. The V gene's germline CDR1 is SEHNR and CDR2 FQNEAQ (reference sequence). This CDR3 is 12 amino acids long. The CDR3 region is CASSSGNGEQYV. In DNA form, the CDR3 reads TGTGCCAGCAGCTCGGGTAACGGGGAGCAGTACGTC.

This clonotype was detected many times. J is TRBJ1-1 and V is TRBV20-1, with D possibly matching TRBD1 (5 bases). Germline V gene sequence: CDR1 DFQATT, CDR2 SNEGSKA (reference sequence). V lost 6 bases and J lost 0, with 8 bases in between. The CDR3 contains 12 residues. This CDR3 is CSAETVNTEAFF. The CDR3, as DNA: TGCAGTGCCGAGACAGTGAACACTGAAGCTTTCTTT.

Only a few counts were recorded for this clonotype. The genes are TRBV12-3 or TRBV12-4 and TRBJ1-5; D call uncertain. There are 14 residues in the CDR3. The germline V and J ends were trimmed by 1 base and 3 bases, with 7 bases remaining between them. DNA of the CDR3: TGTGCCAGCAGTTTAGGAGATTTCAATCAGCCCCAGCATTTT. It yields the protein CASSLGDFNQPQHF.